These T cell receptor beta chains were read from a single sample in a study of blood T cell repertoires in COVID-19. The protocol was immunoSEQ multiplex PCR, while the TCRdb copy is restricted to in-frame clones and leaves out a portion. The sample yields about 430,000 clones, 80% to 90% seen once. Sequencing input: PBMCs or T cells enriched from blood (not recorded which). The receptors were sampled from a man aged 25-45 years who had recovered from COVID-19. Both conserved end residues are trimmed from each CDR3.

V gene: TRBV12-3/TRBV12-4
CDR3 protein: ASSLSNEQF

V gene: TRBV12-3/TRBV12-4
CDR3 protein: ASSLDRFYGYT

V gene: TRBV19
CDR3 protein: ASITSGRGGAF

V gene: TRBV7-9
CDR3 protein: ASSSEVPGTGELF

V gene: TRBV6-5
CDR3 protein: ASRSTKREAAEQF

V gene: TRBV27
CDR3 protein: ASSTSTGVEAF

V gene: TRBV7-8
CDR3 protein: ASSPSGLAVEQY

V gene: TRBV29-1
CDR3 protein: SVVRGYEQY

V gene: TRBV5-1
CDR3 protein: ASSLVASGTTDTQY

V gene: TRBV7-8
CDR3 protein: ASSPTSGRAGDTQY

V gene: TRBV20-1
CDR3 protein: SAVMNTEAF

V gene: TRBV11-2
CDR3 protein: ASRSGGPTDTQY

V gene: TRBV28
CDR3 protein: ASSSLGLAGVFYEQY

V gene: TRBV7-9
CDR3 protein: ATTLAGVFGELF

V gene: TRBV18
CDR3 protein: ASSPNPVRSGSGTDTQY

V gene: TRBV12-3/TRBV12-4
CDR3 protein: ASSFNSQH

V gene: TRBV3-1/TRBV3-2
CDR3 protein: ASSQERVSGANVLT

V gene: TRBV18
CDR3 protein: ASSPFGDTEAF

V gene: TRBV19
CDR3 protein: ASSPRTASGANVLT

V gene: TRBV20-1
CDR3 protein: SASGPAGRELRQPQH

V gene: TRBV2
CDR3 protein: ASRSGTADNQPQH

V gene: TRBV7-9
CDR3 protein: ASSASPGTGAGGETQY